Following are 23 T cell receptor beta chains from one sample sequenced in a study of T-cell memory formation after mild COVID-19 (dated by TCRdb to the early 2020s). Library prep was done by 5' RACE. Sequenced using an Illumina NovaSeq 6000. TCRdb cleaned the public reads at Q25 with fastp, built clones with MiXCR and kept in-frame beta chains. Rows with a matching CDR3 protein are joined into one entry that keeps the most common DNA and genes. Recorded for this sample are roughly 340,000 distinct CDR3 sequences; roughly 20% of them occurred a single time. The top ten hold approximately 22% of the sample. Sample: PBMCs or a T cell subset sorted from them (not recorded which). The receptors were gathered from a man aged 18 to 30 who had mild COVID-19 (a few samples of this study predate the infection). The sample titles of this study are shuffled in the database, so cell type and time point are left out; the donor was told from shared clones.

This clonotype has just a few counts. In nucleotides, the CDR3 is TGTGCCAGCAGCTTAGGCTTGGGCAGGGAGGCGACTGAAGCTTTCTTT. This codes for CASSLGLGREATEAFF. J is TRBJ1-1 and V is TRBV13, with D possibly being TRBD1 (5 bases). CDR1 is PRHDT, CDR2 FYEKMQ, per germline (reference sequence). The CDR3 consists of 16 residues. V was trimmed by 0 bases and J by 5 bases, leaving 16 bases between them.

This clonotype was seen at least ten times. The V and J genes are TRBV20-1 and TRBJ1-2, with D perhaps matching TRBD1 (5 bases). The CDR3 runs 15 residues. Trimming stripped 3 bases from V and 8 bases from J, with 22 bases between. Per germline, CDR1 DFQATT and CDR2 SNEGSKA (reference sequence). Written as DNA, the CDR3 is TGCAGTGCTAGGGGCGTTTTGCCCTGGGACGGGGGCTACACCTTC. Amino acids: CSARGVLPWDGGYTF.

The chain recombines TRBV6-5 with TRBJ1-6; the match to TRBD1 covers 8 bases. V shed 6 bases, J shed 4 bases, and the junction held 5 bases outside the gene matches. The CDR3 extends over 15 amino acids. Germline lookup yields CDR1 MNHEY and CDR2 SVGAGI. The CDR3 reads CASRTTGGYNSPLHF. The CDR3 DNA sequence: TGTGCCAGCAGGACAACAGGGGGTTATAATTCACCCCTCCACTTT.

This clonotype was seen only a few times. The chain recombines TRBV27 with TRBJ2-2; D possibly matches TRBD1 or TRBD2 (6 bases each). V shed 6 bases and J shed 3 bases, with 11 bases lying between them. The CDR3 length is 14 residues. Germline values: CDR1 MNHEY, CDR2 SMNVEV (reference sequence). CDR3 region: CASRTGAYTGELFF. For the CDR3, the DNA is TGTGCCAGCAGAACGGGGGCTTACACCGGGGAGCTGTTTTTT.

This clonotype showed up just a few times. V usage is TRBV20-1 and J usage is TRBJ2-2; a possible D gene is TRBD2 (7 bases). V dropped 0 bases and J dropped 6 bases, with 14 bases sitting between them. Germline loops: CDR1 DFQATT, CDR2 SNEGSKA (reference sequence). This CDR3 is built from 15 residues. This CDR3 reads CSARDPQGRAGELFF. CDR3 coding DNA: TGCAGTGCTAGAGATCCTCAGGGGAGGGCCGGGGAGCTGTTTTTT.

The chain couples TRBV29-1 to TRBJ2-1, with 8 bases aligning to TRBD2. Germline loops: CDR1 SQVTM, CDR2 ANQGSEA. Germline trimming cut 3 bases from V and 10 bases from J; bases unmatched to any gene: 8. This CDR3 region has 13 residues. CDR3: CSVDTGGLEEQFF. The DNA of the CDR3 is TGCAGCGTTGATACGGGGGGGCTTGAGGAGCAGTTCTTC.

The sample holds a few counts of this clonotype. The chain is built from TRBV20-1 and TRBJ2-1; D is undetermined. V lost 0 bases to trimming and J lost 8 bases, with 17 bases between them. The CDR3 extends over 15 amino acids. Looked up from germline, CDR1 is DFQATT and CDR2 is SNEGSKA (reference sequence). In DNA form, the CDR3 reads TGCAGTGCTAGAGACAGGCCCCCCGCATTGTATGAGCAGTTCTTC. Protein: CSARDRPPALYEQFF.

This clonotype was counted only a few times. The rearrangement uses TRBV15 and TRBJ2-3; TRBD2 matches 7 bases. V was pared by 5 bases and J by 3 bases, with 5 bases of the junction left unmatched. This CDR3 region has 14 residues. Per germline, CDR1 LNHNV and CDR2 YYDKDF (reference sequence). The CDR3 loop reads CATSPGLPTDTQYF. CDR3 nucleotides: TGTGCCACCAGCCCGGGACTACCGACAGATACGCAGTATTTT.

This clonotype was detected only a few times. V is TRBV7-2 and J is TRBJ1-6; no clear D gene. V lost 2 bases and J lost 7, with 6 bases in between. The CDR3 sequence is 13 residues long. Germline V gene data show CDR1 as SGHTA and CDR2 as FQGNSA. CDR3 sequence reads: CASSLYGNSPLHF. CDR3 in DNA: TGTGCCAGCAGCTTATACGGGAATTCACCCCTCCACTTT.

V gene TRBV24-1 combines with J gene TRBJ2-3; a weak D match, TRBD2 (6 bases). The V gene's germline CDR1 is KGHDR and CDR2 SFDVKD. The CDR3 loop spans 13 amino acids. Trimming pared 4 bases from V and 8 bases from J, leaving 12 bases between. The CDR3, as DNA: TGTGCCACCAGTGAAACTAGCCGAGGTACGCAGTATTTT. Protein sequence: CATSETSRGTQYF.

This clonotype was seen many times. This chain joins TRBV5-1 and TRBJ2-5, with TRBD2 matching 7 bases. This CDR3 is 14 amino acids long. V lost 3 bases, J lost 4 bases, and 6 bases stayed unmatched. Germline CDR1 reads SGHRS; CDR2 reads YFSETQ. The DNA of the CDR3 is TGCGCCAGCAGCTGGAGAGCGGGGAGAGAGACCCAGTACTTC. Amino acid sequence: CASSWRAGRETQYF.

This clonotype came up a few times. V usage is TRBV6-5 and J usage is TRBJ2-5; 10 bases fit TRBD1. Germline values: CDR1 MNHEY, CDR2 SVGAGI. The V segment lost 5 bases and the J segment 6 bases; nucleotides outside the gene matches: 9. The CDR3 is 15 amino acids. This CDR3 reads CASSPLDRGLKTQYF. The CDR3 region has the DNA TGTGCCAGCAGTCCTCTAGACAGGGGGCTAAAGACCCAGTACTTC.

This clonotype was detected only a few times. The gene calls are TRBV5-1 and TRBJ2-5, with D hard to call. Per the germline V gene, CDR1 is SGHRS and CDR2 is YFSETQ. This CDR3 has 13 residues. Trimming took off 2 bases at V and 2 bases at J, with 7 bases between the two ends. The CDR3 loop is CASSFVVQETQYF. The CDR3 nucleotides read TGCGCCAGCAGCTTCGTGGTTCAAGAGACCCAGTACTTC.

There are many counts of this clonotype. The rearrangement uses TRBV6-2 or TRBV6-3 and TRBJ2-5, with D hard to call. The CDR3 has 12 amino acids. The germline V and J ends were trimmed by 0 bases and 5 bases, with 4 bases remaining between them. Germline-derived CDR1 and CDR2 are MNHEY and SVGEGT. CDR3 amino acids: CASSYSRETQYF. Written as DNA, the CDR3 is TGTGCCAGCAGTTACTCGCGGGAGACCCAGTACTTC.

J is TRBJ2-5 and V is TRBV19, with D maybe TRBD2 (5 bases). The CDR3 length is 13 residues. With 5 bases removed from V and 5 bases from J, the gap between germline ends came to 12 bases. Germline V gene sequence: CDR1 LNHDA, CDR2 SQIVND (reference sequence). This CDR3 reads CASSSGRSETQYF. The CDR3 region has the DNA TGTGCCAGTAGTTCGGGAAGGTCGGAGACCCAGTACTTC.

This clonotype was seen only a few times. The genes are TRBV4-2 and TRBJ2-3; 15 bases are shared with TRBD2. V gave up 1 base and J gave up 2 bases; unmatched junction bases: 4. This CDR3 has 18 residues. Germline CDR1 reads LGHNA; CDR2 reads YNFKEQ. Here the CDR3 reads CASSQVGTSGGFTDTQYF. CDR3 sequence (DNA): TGTGCCAGCAGCCAAGTGGGGACTAGCGGGGGGTTCACAGATACGCAGTATTTT.

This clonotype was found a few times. In DNA form, the CDR3 reads TGTGCCAGCAGCTTAAGGACAGCGGACACAGATACGCAGTATTTT. Translating gives CASSLRTADTDTQYF. V gene TRBV7-2 combines with J gene TRBJ2-3; tentative D call: TRBD1 (6 bases). This CDR3 contains 15 residues. CDR1 and CDR2 (germline): SGHTA, FQGNSA. The V and J ends lost 2 bases and 2 bases respectively, with 11 bases between them. Supplemented by reference TRBV7-2 and TRBJ2-3, the full variable domain reads GAGVSQSPSNKVTEKGKDVELRCDPISGHTALYWYRQSLGQGLEFLIYFQGNSAPDKSGLPSDRFSAERTGGSVSTLTIQRTQQEDSAVYLCASSLRTADTDTQYFGPGTRLTVL.

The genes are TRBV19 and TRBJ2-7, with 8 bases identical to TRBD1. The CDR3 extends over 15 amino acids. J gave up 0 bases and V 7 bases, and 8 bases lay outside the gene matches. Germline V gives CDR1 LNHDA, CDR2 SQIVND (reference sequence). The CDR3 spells CASTMGQDNSYEQYF. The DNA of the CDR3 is TGTGCCAGTACAATGGGACAGGATAACTCCTACGAGCAGTACTTC.

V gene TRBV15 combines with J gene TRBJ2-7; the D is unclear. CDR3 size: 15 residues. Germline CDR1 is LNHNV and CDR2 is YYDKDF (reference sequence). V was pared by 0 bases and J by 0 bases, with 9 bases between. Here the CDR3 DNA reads TGTGCCACCAGCAGAGATGGGGTCAGCTCCTACGAGCAGTACTTC. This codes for CATSRDGVSSYEQYF.

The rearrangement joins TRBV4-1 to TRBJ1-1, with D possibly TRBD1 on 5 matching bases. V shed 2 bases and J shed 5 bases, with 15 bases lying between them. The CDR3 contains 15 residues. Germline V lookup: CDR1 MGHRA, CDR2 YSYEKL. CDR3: CASSQLDRTGTEAFF. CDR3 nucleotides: TGCGCCAGCAGCCAACTCGACAGAACGGGGACTGAAGCTTTCTTT.

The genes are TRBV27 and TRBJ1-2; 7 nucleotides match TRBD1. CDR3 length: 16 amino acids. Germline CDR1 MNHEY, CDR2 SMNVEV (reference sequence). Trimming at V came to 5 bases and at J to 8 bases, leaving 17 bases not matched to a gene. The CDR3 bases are TGTGCCAGCAGTCCCTCGGAGGGGGCCGTATTCCGGGGCTACACCTTC. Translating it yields CASSPSEGAVFRGYTF.

The CDR3 loop reads CASSDPRGLYEQYF. The CDR3 nucleotides are TGTGCCAGCAGTGACCCTAGGGGGCTCTACGAGCAGTACTTC. This chain uses TRBV6-2 or TRBV6-3 with TRBJ2-7; 7 bases fit TRBD1. The CDR3 has 14 residues. The V gene end was trimmed by 5 bases and the J gene end by 3 bases; junction bases not matched to a gene: 7. Germline CDR1 and CDR2: MNHEY and SVGEGT.

The CDR3 nucleotides are TGCAGCGTGAAAGGCGACTACGAGCAGTACTTC. This gives the protein CSVKGDYEQYF. The V call is TRBV29-1, the J call TRBJ2-7; no clear D. Trimming cost V 6 bases and J 3 bases, with 9 bases left between them. Germline loops: CDR1 SQVTM, CDR2 ANQGSEA. This CDR3 is built from 11 residues.